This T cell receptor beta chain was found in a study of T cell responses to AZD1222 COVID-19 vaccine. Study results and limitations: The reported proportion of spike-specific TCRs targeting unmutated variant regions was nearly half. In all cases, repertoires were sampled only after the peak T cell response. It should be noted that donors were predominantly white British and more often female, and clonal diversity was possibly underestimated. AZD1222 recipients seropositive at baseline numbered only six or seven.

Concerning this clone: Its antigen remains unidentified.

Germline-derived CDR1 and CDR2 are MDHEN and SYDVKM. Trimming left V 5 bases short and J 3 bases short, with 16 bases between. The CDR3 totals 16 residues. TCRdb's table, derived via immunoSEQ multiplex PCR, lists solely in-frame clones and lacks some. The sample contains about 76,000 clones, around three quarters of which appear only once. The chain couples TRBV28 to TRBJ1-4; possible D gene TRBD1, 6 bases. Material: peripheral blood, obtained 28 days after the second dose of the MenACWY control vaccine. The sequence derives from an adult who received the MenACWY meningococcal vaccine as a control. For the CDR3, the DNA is TGTGCCAGCAGTGGGACAACTCTTGGGGCTAATGAAAAACTGTTTTTT. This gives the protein CASSGTTLGANEKLFF.